A single sample gave rise to the 26 T cell receptor beta chains below, sequenced in a study of T cell repertoires in cytomegalovirus infection. From the reads, TCRdb called clonotypes with MiXCR, one entry per CDR3 protein. The sample holds around 740,000 distinct CDR3 sequences, 35% seen once. The sequenced sample consisted of PBMCs. These receptors originate from a human donor in good health (CMV status not recorded). Some clones in this sample may be carry-over from other donors' samples.

The rearrangement uses TRBV28 and TRBJ2-7, with TRBD2 matching 7 bases. Germline V gene sequence: CDR1 MDHEN, CDR2 SYDVKM. Trimming at V came to 5 bases and at J to 2 bases, leaving 6 bases not matched to a gene. The CDR3 totals 14 residues. DNA for the CDR3: TGTGCCAGCAGTCGACTAGCCGAACCCTACGAGCAGTACTTC. Translation gives CASSRLAEPYEQYF.

Note on this clonotype: This CDR3 is missing its conserved last phenylalanine or tryptophan, likely due to a read error. V and J are TRBV28 and TRBJ2-1; the match to TRBD2 covers 10 bases. V shed 2 bases, J shed 8 bases, and the junction held 3 bases outside the gene matches. The CDR3 covers 14 residues. Germline-derived CDR1 and CDR2 are MDHEN and SYDVKM. CDR3 sequence: CASSLPSGSYEQFL. CDR3 nucleotides: TGTGCCAGCAGTTTACCTAGCGGGAGTTATGAGCAGTTCTTA.

The table lists this clonotype with many counts. The gene calls are TRBV7-6 and TRBJ2-1, with 7 bases identical to TRBD2. V lost 1 base and J lost 15; bases outside the gene matches: 6. In germline, CDR1 is SGHVS, CDR2 FNYEAQ. The CDR3 extends over 12 amino acids. The CDR3 region is CASSLEGRGRFF. In DNA, the CDR3 is TGTGCCAGCAGCTTAGAGGGGAGGGGAAGGTTCTTC.

This clonotype was seen repeatedly, ten times or more. The rearrangement links TRBV7-9 to TRBJ2-5; no firm D call. The germline CDR1 and CDR2 sequences are SEHNR and FQNEAQ (reference sequence). Trimming shortened V by 6 bases and J by 2 bases, and 10 bases separated the two germline ends. CDR3 length: 13 amino acids. The CDR3 reads CASRDGRQETQYF. The CDR3 nucleotides are TGTGCCAGCAGGGATGGTAGACAAGAGACCCAGTACTTC.

The V call is TRBV11-2, the J call TRBJ2-1, with D tentatively TRBD1 (5 bases). CDR3 length: 13 residues. Germline V gene sequence: CDR1 SGHAT, CDR2 FQNNGV. The V end was cut by 6 bases, the J end by 5 bases, with 11 bases between. This CDR3 is CASSREDNNEQFF. CDR3 nucleotides: TGTGCCAGCAGTCGTGAGGACAACAATGAGCAGTTCTTC.

Turning to this clonotype: Since no conserved phenylalanine or tryptophan closes the CDR3, a read error is the likely cause. V usage is TRBV28 and J usage is TRBJ1-2; D possibly corresponds to TRBD1 (5 bases). CDR1 and CDR2 from the germline V gene are MDHEN and SYDVKM. The CDR3 consists of 13 residues. The V and J ends lost 7 bases and 4 bases respectively, with 13 bases between them. The CDR3, as DNA: TGTGCCAGCACGACGACAGCAACCTATGGCTACACCTTA. Its protein is CASTTTATYGYTL.

This clonotype has ten or more counts. V usage is TRBV6-1 and J usage is TRBJ1-5, with no clear D. Germline loops: CDR1 MNHNS, CDR2 SASEGT. CDR3 size: 13 residues. Trimming left V 3 bases short and J 1 base short, with 4 bases between. DNA for the CDR3: TGTGCCAGCAGTGAGGTCAGCAATCAGCCCCAGCATTTT. As protein: CASSEVSNQPQHF.

This chain uses TRBV6-1 with TRBJ1-4; a weak D match, TRBD1 (5 bases). Per the germline V gene, CDR1 is MNHNS and CDR2 is SASEGT. The CDR3 has 15 amino acids. The ends were cut back, 6 bases at V and 9 bases at J, with 20 bases in the middle. CDR3 DNA sequence: TGTGCCAGCAGACGCCGGGCCGCCGAGGGGAAAAAACTGTTTTTT. The encoded protein is CASRRRAAEGKKLFF.

This sequence joins TRBV19 and TRBJ2-6, with D possibly being TRBD1 (6 bases). Germline loops: CDR1 LNHDA, CDR2 SQIVND (reference sequence). V dropped 3 bases and J dropped 2 bases, with 11 bases sitting between them. CDR3 size: 16 residues. The CDR3 reads CASSILTGAGANVLTF. CDR3 coding DNA: TGTGCCAGTAGTATCTTGACAGGTGCTGGGGCCAACGTCCTGACTTTC.

CDR3 loop: CASGPGLAGGTTDTQYF. The CDR3 DNA follows: TGTGCCAGCGGACCCGGACTAGCGGGAGGGACCACAGATACGCAGTATTTT. The V gene is TRBV7-2, the J gene TRBJ2-3; 15 positions match TRBD2. Germline V lookup: CDR1 SGHTA, CDR2 FQGNSA. Trimming at V came to 8 bases and at J to 2 bases, leaving 8 bases not matched to a gene. The CDR3 is 17 amino acids.

The chain carries TRBV6-5 and TRBJ2-1, with D uncertain. Trimming removed 3 bases at V and 4 bases at J, with 16 bases between. Germline lookup yields CDR1 MNHEY and CDR2 SVGAGI. The CDR3 consists of 16 residues. The CDR3, as DNA: TGTGCCAGCAGTTATCGGTCCCCGCCGCCATACAATGAGCAGTTCTTC. It yields the protein CASSYRSPPPYNEQFF.

The chain couples TRBV10-3 to TRBJ1-5; D may be TRBD1 (5 bases). V was pared by 3 bases and J by 9 bases, with 15 bases between. The CDR3 spans 14 residues. Germline values: CDR1 ENHRY, CDR2 SYGVKD. CDR3 bases: TGTGCCATCAGTGATGGGACCCATCTTTCGCCCCAGCATTTT. This translates into CAISDGTHLSPQHF.

This clonotype appeared once. The V and J genes are TRBV28 and TRBJ2-1; 10 bases fit TRBD2. This CDR3 contains 16 residues. CDR1 MDHEN and CDR2 SYDVKM come from the germline V gene. V was clipped by 7 bases and J by 5 bases; unmatched bases: 11. The CDR3, as DNA: TGTGCCAGCATTCTTTGGGCTAGCGGGAGAAACAATGAGCAGTTCTTC. Amino acid sequence: CASILWASGRNNEQFF.

The CDR3, as DNA: TGTGCCAGCAGCTCACGACGGGACGCCTGGTGGAATACGCAGTATTTT. Protein product: CASSSRRDAWWNTQYF. The J gene is TRBJ2-3, the V gene TRBV7-2; D may be TRBD1 or TRBD2 (5 bases each). This CDR3 contains 16 residues. Germline CDR1 is SGHTA and CDR2 is FQGNSA. V was clipped by 4 bases and J by 7 bases, with 21 bases between them.

Only a few counts were recorded for this clonotype. The gene calls are TRBV6-4 and TRBJ2-1; the D is unclear. The CDR3 runs 14 residues. Trimming took 0 bases from V and 6 from J, leaving 9 bases between them. The germline V gene encodes CDR1 MRHNA and CDR2 SNTAGT. The CDR3 nucleotides are TGTGCCAGCAGTGACTCTATTAGGTCCAATGAGCAGTTCTTC. This gives the protein CASSDSIRSNEQFF.

The gene calls are TRBV6-5 and TRBJ2-1; tentative D call: TRBD1 (6 bases). This CDR3 region has 12 residues. V was cut by 6 bases and J by 5 bases, with 8 bases left in between. Germline V gene sequence: CDR1 MNHEY, CDR2 SVGAGI. The CDR3 DNA follows: TGTGCCAGCAGCGACAGGAACAATGAGCAGTTCTTC. This encodes CASSDRNNEQFF.

This clonotype showed up just a few times. The rearrangement links TRBV6-2 or TRBV6-3 to TRBJ1-2; 10 nucleotides line up with TRBD1. The germline V gene encodes CDR1 MNHEY and CDR2 SVGEGT. The CDR3 consists of 14 residues. V dropped 2 bases and J dropped 8; count of bases not matched to a gene: 5. In nucleotides, the CDR3 is TGTGCCAGCAGTTACACCGGGACAGGGGACGGCTACACCTTC. It specifies CASSYTGTGDGYTF.

The gene calls are TRBV2 and TRBJ2-3, with no clear D. The CDR3 sequence is 13 residues long. Germline V gene sequence: CDR1 SNHLY, CDR2 FYNNEI. V was pared by 7 bases and J by 4 bases, with 12 bases between. The CDR3: CASNLVVSDTQYF. In DNA form, the CDR3 reads TGTGCCAGCAATCTCGTGGTATCAGATACGCAGTATTTT. Together with reference TRBV2 and TRBJ2-3, the CDR3 gives the full variable domain: EPEVTQTPSHQVTQMGQEVILRCVPISNHLYFYWYRQILGQKVEFLVSFYNNEISEKSEIFDDQFSVERPDGSNFTLKIRSTKLEDSAMYFCASNLVVSDTQYFGPGTRLTVL.

This chain links TRBV29-1 with TRBJ2-7; 8 positions agree with TRBD1. Trimming at V came to 4 bases and at J to 2 bases, leaving 10 bases not matched to a gene. Germline V gene sequence: CDR1 SQVTM, CDR2 ANQGSEA. CDR3 length: 15 residues. CDR3 DNA sequence: TGCAGCGTTGTCAGCTTGCGGACAGGGACCTACGAGCAGTACTTC. Amino acid sequence: CSVVSLRTGTYEQYF.

This chain links TRBV5-6 with TRBJ2-6; D is unclear. This CDR3 is built from 16 residues. The germline V gene has CDR1 SGHDT and CDR2 YYEEEE. V was pared by 4 bases and J by 0 bases, with 11 bases between. The CDR3 is CASSRLGGSGANVLTF. CDR3 sequence (DNA): TGTGCCAGCAGCAGGCTCGGTGGCTCTGGGGCCAACGTCCTGACTTTC.

The chain employs TRBV24-1 and TRBJ1-2; D is undetermined. Trimming shortened V by 3 bases and J by 8 bases, and 15 bases separated the two germline ends. The CDR3 totals 14 residues. Germline values: CDR1 KGHDR, CDR2 SFDVKD. This CDR3 is CATSDPANPQGYTF. As DNA, the CDR3 is TGTGCCACCAGTGATCCAGCTAACCCCCAGGGCTACACCTTC.

The chain is built from TRBV28 and TRBJ2-7; no definite D call. V was trimmed by 5 bases and J by 3 bases, leaving 14 bases between them. CDR1 is MDHEN, CDR2 SYDVKM, per germline. The CDR3 is made up of 14 amino acids. CDR3 residues: CASSPLVSYYEQYF. The CDR3 DNA sequence: TGTGCCAGCAGTCCCCTGGTTAGTTACTACGAGCAGTACTTC.

This clonotype was found a few times. V gene TRBV7-2 combines with J gene TRBJ2-5; D unresolved. Germline V CDR1 and CDR2: SGHTA, FQGNSA. V shed 6 bases and J shed 7 bases, with 15 bases lying between them. The CDR3 has 13 amino acids. The chain's CDR3 is CASRSDQTGTQYF. CDR3 bases: TGTGCCAGCAGGTCAGATCAGACCGGGACCCAGTACTTC.

There are a few counts of this clonotype. This chain uses TRBV6-6 with TRBJ2-1; 7 nucleotides align to TRBD2. With V trimmed by 6 bases and J by 7 bases, 18 bases remained unmatched. The germline gives CDR1 MNHNY, CDR2 SVGAGI (reference sequence). CDR3 size: 17 residues. CDR3 amino acids: CASRVAAGKGSVNEQFF. The CDR3 coding sequence is TGTGCCAGCAGAGTAGCAGCGGGAAAAGGCTCCGTGAATGAGCAGTTCTTC.

The chain combines TRBV4-3 with TRBJ1-5; TRBD1 aligns across 8 bases. From germline, CDR1 is LGHNA and CDR2 YSLEER. This CDR3 has 16 amino acids. With 1 base clipped from V and 7 bases from J, the junction kept 9 bases outside the gene matches. The CDR3 DNA follows: TGCGCCAGCAGCCAAGTCTCGGACAGGGCCTCCCAGCCCCAGCATTTT. Amino acid sequence: CASSQVSDRASQPQHF.

This clonotype was detected only once. This chain connects TRBV7-2 to TRBJ2-7; either TRBD1 or TRBD2 may fit D (6 bases each). This CDR3 comprises 14 residues. V gave up 5 bases and J gave up 5 bases, with 16 bases separating them. Germline-derived CDR1 and CDR2 are SGHTA and FQGNSA. The CDR3 loop reads CASSATPGAHEQYF. The DNA for the CDR3 is TGTGCCAGCAGCGCAACGCCGGGGGCGCACGAGCAGTACTTC.